The rows below give T cell receptor beta chains drawn from one sample of a study of cytomegalovirus exposure and HLA in healthy donors. Libraries were prepared by immunoSEQ multiplex PCR; TCRdb keeps only in-frame clonotypes and omits some of them. The table records 120,000 or so clones, 75% to 90% of them present only once. The sequencing sample was made of PBMCs. The receptors originated from a woman aged 18-35 years in good health and CMV-seronegative. CDR3s include the opening cysteine and the closing phenylalanine or tryptophan. The order of the fields is V gene, D gene, J gene, CDR3 DNA, CDR3 protein. The D gene is left open where the match is weak.

v_gene: TRBV9; d_gene: TRBD2; j_gene: TRBJ2-2; CDR3nt: TGTGCCAGCAGCGTAGGACTAGCGGGATCCACCGGGGAGCTGTTTTTT; CDR3aa: CASSVGLAGSTGELFF
v_gene: TRBV5-6; d_gene: -; j_gene: TRBJ2-7; CDR3nt: TGTGCCAGCAGCTCCCGCGTAGTCTACTACGAGCAGTACTTC; CDR3aa: CASSSRVVYYEQYF
v_gene: TRBV7-2; d_gene: -; j_gene: TRBJ2-3; CDR3nt: TGTGCCAGCAGCCCCGGCCCACAGAGCACAGATACGCAGTATTTT; CDR3aa: CASSPGPQSTDTQYF
v_gene: TRBV5-1; d_gene: TRBD1; j_gene: TRBJ1-1; CDR3nt: TGCGCCAGCAGGGACAGGCTGAACACTGAAGCTTTCTTT; CDR3aa: CASRDRLNTEAFF
v_gene: TRBV28; d_gene: -; j_gene: TRBJ2-5; CDR3nt: TGTGCCAGCACGGGATCCCAAGAGACCCAGTACTTC; CDR3aa: CASTGSQETQYF
v_gene: TRBV12-5; d_gene: -; j_gene: TRBJ1-3; CDR3nt: TGTGCTAGTGGTTTGGTAGGGGCAAACACCATATATTTT; CDR3aa: CASGLVGANTIYF
v_gene: TRBV6-5; d_gene: -; j_gene: TRBJ1-1; CDR3nt: TGTGCCAGCAGTTACTCATGGACTGGGAACACTGAAGCTTTCTTT; CDR3aa: CASSYSWTGNTEAFF
v_gene: TRBV2; d_gene: TRBD1; j_gene: TRBJ2-7; CDR3nt: TGTGCCAGCAGCCTGAGGCAGGGGGTCTTCTACGAGCAGTACTTC; CDR3aa: CASSLRQGVFYEQYF
v_gene: TRBV14; d_gene: -; j_gene: TRBJ2-2; CDR3nt: TGTGCCAGCAGCCCGGTAATGAGCGCCGGGGAGCTGTTTTTT; CDR3aa: CASSPVMSAGELFF
v_gene: TRBV5-1; d_gene: TRBD2; j_gene: TRBJ2-1; CDR3nt: TGCGCCAGCAGCTTGAGCGGGGGCCCACAAGATGAGCAGTTCTTC; CDR3aa: CASSLSGGPQDEQFF
v_gene: TRBV5-1; d_gene: TRBD1; j_gene: TRBJ2-3; CDR3nt: TGCGCCAGCAGCTTCGAGACAGGGGGCACAGATACGCAGTATTTT; CDR3aa: CASSFETGGTDTQYF
v_gene: TRBV28; d_gene: TRBD1; j_gene: TRBJ2-1; CDR3nt: TGTGCCAGCAGTGAACAGGGGTACAATGAGCAGTTCTTC; CDR3aa: CASSEQGYNEQFF
v_gene: TRBV15; d_gene: -; j_gene: TRBJ2-1; CDR3nt: TGTGCCACCAGCAGACGAGCGGGTACGAATGAGCAGTTCTTC; CDR3aa: CATSRRAGTNEQFF
v_gene: TRBV7-2; d_gene: -; j_gene: TRBJ2-3; CDR3nt: TGTGCCAGCAGCCCGGGACACCAGTTAGGGACGCAGTATTTT; CDR3aa: CASSPGHQLGTQYF
v_gene: TRBV27; d_gene: -; j_gene: TRBJ2-1; CDR3nt: TGTGCCAGCAGTTTGAGGGGGTTGGTCAATGAGCAGTTCTTC; CDR3aa: CASSLRGLVNEQFF
v_gene: TRBV29-1; d_gene: TRBD2; j_gene: TRBJ2-2; CDR3nt: TGCAGCGTTGAAGTGGGGCGGGAGCTCAGCGGGGAGCTGTTTTTT; CDR3aa: CSVEVGRELSGELFF
v_gene: TRBV2; d_gene: TRBD1; j_gene: TRBJ2-7; CDR3nt: TGTGCCAGCCTCAAGACAGGGTCCTCCTACGAGCAGTACTTC; CDR3aa: CASLKTGSSYEQYF
v_gene: TRBV9; d_gene: TRBD2; j_gene: TRBJ2-1; CDR3nt: TGTGCCAGCAGCGTAAGCGGGAGTAGTAGCAATGAGCAGTTCTTC; CDR3aa: CASSVSGSSSNEQFF
v_gene: TRBV7-9; d_gene: -; j_gene: TRBJ2-1; CDR3nt: TGTGCCAGCAGCAGTACAGGATCACACAATGAGCAGTTCTTC; CDR3aa: CASSSTGSHNEQFF
v_gene: TRBV29-1; d_gene: -; j_gene: TRBJ1-5; CDR3nt: TGCAGCGTTGTAGGCGGACTTAATCAGCCCCAGCATTTT; CDR3aa: CSVVGGLNQPQHF
v_gene: TRBV28; d_gene: TRBD1; j_gene: TRBJ1-1; CDR3nt: TGTGCCAGCAGTTTGGTCCCGGGACAGGGGATGAACACTGAAGCTTTCTTT; CDR3aa: CASSLVPGQGMNTEAFF
v_gene: TRBV29-1; d_gene: -; j_gene: TRBJ1-2; CDR3nt: TGCAGCGCCACGCGGGGAATCGGCTATGGCTACACCTTC; CDR3aa: CSATRGIGYGYTF
v_gene: TRBV5-1; d_gene: -; j_gene: TRBJ2-7; CDR3nt: TGCGCCAGCAGCGATATTTCGGGGTCCTACGAGCAGTACTTC; CDR3aa: CASSDISGSYEQYF
v_gene: TRBV4-1; d_gene: -; j_gene: TRBJ2-5; CDR3nt: TGCGCCAGCAGCCAAGGGCAGAAAGAGACCCAGTACTTC; CDR3aa: CASSQGQKETQYF
v_gene: TRBV5-4; d_gene: TRBD1; j_gene: TRBJ2-5; CDR3nt: TGTGCCAGCAGCTTGCAGGGGGCGGAGACCCAGTACTTC; CDR3aa: CASSLQGAETQYF
v_gene: TRBV10-2; d_gene: -; j_gene: TRBJ2-1; CDR3nt: TGCGCCACCTCGGGGGACCAGCTGAACAATGAGCAGTTCTTC; CDR3aa: CATSGDQLNNEQFF